Below are 26 T cell receptor beta chains sequenced from a single sample in a study of T cells after yellow fever vaccination. TCRdb re-called the 5' RACE reads through MiXCR, storing one row per CDR3 protein. Seen here are approximately 250,000 distinct CDR3 sequences, roughly 3.7% observed once, and the top ten hold around 20%. Sequencing was performed on PBMCs, taken 15 days after the yellow fever booster vaccination. The receptor set was obtained from a man aged 18 to 35 who received the YFV17D yellow fever vaccine.

This clonotype was seen many times. V is TRBV7-2 and J is TRBJ2-5, with TRBD2 matching over 14 bases. The CDR3 is 15 residues long. Per the germline V gene, CDR1 is SGHTA and CDR2 is FQGNSA. V lost 3 bases and J lost 7; bases outside the gene matches: 4. The CDR3 DNA reads as TGTGCCAGCAGCTTTACCGGGACTAGCGGGGGGACCCAGTACTTC. Its translation is CASSFTGTSGGTQYF. Supplemented by reference TRBV7-2 and TRBJ2-5, the full variable domain reads GAGVSQSPSNKVTEKGKDVELRCDPISGHTALYWYRQSLGQGLEFLIYFQGNSAPDKSGLPSDRFSAERTGGSVSTLTIQRTQQEDSAVYLCASSFTGTSGGTQYFGPGTRLLVL.

In this sample, this clonotype turned up many times. This sequence joins TRBV28 and TRBJ2-7, with D perhaps matching TRBD1 (6 bases). V lost 5 bases and J lost 2, with 13 bases in between. The CDR3 sequence is 14 residues long. Germline values: CDR1 MDHEN, CDR2 SYDVKM. The CDR3: CASSPTGTTYEQYF. Here the CDR3 DNA reads TGTGCCAGCAGTCCTACCGGGACAACCTACGAGCAGTACTTC.

This clonotype was seen at least ten times. The chain couples TRBV28 to TRBJ2-2; D is unresolved. The CDR3 is 14 residues long. In germline, CDR1 is MDHEN, CDR2 SYDVKM. Trimming removed 6 bases from V and 6 bases from J, with 14 bases in between. CDR3 coding DNA: TGTGCCAGCAGCAGACCCCGCGGAGCCGGGGAGCTGTTTTTT. Its protein product is CASSRPRGAGELFF.

This clonotype came up many times. The V gene is TRBV5-1, the J gene TRBJ2-3; no definite D call. Germline-derived CDR1 and CDR2 are SGHRS and YFSETQ. Trimming pared 4 bases from V and 3 bases from J, leaving 12 bases between. The CDR3 covers 14 residues. The CDR3 is CASSPPTPTDTQYF. The DNA of the CDR3 is TGCGCCAGCAGCCCTCCGACTCCTACAGATACGCAGTATTTT.

In this sample, this clonotype turned up many times. V is TRBV20-1 and J is TRBJ2-1; D remains ambiguous. The length of the CDR3 is 10 residues. Looked up from germline, CDR1 is DFQATT and CDR2 is SNEGSKA (reference sequence). Trimming removed 6 bases at V and 9 bases at J, with 9 bases between. The CDR3 DNA reads as TGCAGTGCCCGAAAATCTGAGCAGTTCTTC. This translates into CSARKSEQFF.

The sample holds many counts of this clonotype. The V gene is TRBV4-2, the J gene TRBJ1-2; D might be TRBD1 (5 bases). Germline values: CDR1 LGHNA, CDR2 YNFKEQ. The ends were cut back, 0 bases at V and 4 bases at J, with 9 bases in the middle. The CDR3 extends over 14 amino acids. CDR3 nucleotides: TGTGCCAGCAGCCAAGAAAAGGGACTCTATGGCTACACCTTC. Its translation: CASSQEKGLYGYTF.

This clonotype was seen repeatedly, ten times or more. This rearrangement joins TRBV4-1 to TRBJ2-7, with unresolved D. CDR3 length: 13 amino acids. The germline V and J ends were trimmed by 6 bases and 4 bases, with 13 bases remaining between them. The germline V gene has CDR1 MGHRA and CDR2 YSYEKL. CDR3 sequence reads: CASSQFFNYEQYF. Here the CDR3 DNA reads TGCGCCAGCAGTCAATTTTTCAATTACGAGCAGTACTTC.

This clonotype was counted many times. This chain links TRBV12-3 or TRBV12-4 with TRBJ1-3; no reliable D call. Deletions cut 2 bases from V and 0 bases from J, with 5 bases between. The CDR3 totals 14 residues. CDR3 in amino acids: CASSLQISGNTIYF. In nucleotides, the CDR3 is TGTGCCAGCAGTTTACAGATCTCTGGAAACACCATATATTTT.

This rearrangement joins TRBV5-1 to TRBJ1-1, with TRBD1 identical over 11 bases. The length of the CDR3 is 15 residues. Germline V lookup: CDR1 SGHRS, CDR2 YFSETQ. Trimming cost V 2 bases and J 4 bases; bases outside gene matches: 4. CDR3 region: CASSFKGTGGTEAFF. CDR3 coding DNA: TGCGCCAGCAGCTTCAAAGGGACAGGGGGCACTGAAGCTTTCTTT.

This clonotype has a count of ten or more. This rearrangement joins TRBV28 to TRBJ2-7; D possibly corresponds to TRBD2 (6 bases). Germline lookup yields CDR1 MDHEN and CDR2 SYDVKM. Trimming left V 6 bases short and J 3 bases short, with 9 bases between. The length of the CDR3 is 12 residues. The CDR3 here is CASSKGLYEQYV. The CDR3 DNA reads as TGTGCCAGCAGCAAGGGACTCTACGAGCAGTACGTC.

This clonotype was counted at least ten times. J is TRBJ2-1 and V is TRBV5-6; D might be TRBD2 (6 bases). The CDR3 is made up of 15 amino acids. V was shortened by 0 bases and J by 7 bases, with 14 bases between the two germline ends. The germline V gene encodes CDR1 SGHDT and CDR2 YYEEEE. This CDR3 is CASSLEGRAGNEQFF. The CDR3 DNA sequence: TGTGCCAGCAGCTTGGAAGGCAGGGCGGGGAATGAGCAGTTCTTC.

This clonotype showed up many times. CDR3: CASSQDWPGMNTEAFF. The CDR3 coding sequence is TGTGCCAGCAGCCAAGATTGGCCGGGGATGAACACTGAAGCTTTCTTT. V usage is TRBV4-2 and J usage is TRBJ1-1; D unresolved. CDR3 length: 16 amino acids. Trimming took off 0 bases at V and 0 bases at J, with 11 bases between the two ends. Germline lookup yields CDR1 LGHNA and CDR2 YNFKEQ.

This clonotype has ten or more counts. The rearrangement links TRBV7-3 to TRBJ2-2; D not certain. CDR1 and CDR2 from the germline V gene are SGHTA and FQGTGA. The CDR3 is 13 amino acids. V gave up 2 bases and J gave up 4 bases, with 5 bases separating them. CDR3 sequence reads: CASSLSGTGELFF. The CDR3, as DNA: TGTGCCAGCAGCTTATCAGGCACCGGGGAGCTGTTTTTT.

This clonotype was seen at least ten times. The chain carries TRBV21-1 and TRBJ1-2. TRBV21-1 is annotated as a pseudogene. The CDR3 loop spans 14 amino acids. The CDR3 DNA reads TGTGCCAGCCGCTTCCTATCGTGGGACTATGGCTACACCTTC. Encoded protein: CASRFLSWDYGYTF.

This clonotype has ten or more counts. The rearrangement uses TRBV4-1 and TRBJ2-1, with D uncertain. Germline CDR1 reads MGHRA; CDR2 reads YSYEKL. Trimming removed 1 base at V and 6 bases at J, with 10 bases between. The length of the CDR3 is 14 residues. The CDR3 sequence: CASSQVRDTNEQFF. In DNA form, the CDR3 reads TGCGCCAGCAGCCAAGTCAGAGACACCAATGAGCAGTTCTTC.

This clonotype has a count of ten or more. The chain couples TRBV6-1 to TRBJ1-5; 7 bases line up with TRBD1. The CDR3 sequence is 18 residues long. In germline, CDR1 is MNHNS, CDR2 SASEGT. The ends lost 1 base at V and 0 bases at J; junction bases unmatched: 9. The CDR3 spells CASSEGRQGPYSNQPQHF. CDR3 coding DNA: TGTGCCAGCAGTGAAGGGCGACAGGGACCTTATAGCAATCAGCCCCAGCATTTT.

Many counts were recorded for this clonotype. The CDR3 DNA follows: TGTGCCAGCAGCCTGCAAGCGGGTAGCTCCTACAATGAGCAGTTCTTC. It yields the protein CASSLQAGSSYNEQFF. V is TRBV7-3 and J is TRBJ2-1, with D possibly being TRBD2 (6 bases). The CDR3 length is 16 residues. V was shortened by 5 bases and J by 0 bases, with 14 bases between the two germline ends. Germline assignment: CDR1 SGHTA and CDR2 FQGTGA.

The rearrangement joins TRBV5-1 to TRBJ2-5; the D call may be TRBD1 or TRBD2 (5 bases each). CDR3 size: 15 residues. V was clipped by 7 bases and J by 5 bases, with 21 bases between them. From germline, CDR1 is SGHRS and CDR2 YFSETQ. CDR3: CASGTTPNWGETQYF. The CDR3 DNA reads TGCGCCAGCGGGACCACCCCAAACTGGGGGGAGACCCAGTACTTC.

This clonotype was found many times. V gene TRBV5-4 combines with J gene TRBJ2-5; TRBD1 might be the D (6 bases). V lost 2 bases, J lost 7 bases, and 15 bases lay in between. The CDR3 runs 14 residues. CDR1 SGHNT and CDR2 YYREEE come from the germline V gene (reference sequence). The chain's CDR3 is CASSFYREPGTQYF. The CDR3 bases are TGTGCCAGCAGCTTCTACAGGGAGCCGGGGACCCAGTACTTC.

This clonotype has more than one count but fewer than ten. The V call is TRBV7-9, the J call TRBJ1-1, with D perhaps matching TRBD1 (6 bases). Per the germline V gene, CDR1 is SEHNR and CDR2 is FQNEAQ (reference sequence). The CDR3 is 15 residues long. V was shortened by 5 bases and J by 6 bases, with 19 bases between the two germline ends. The CDR3 DNA follows: TGTGCCAGCAGCACGACAGGACTACTTAGGTCTGAAGCTTTCTTT. Its translation is CASSTTGLLRSEAFF.

This clonotype has ten or more counts. This chain connects TRBV7-2 to TRBJ1-2; tentative D call: TRBD1 (6 bases). Germline CDR1 SGHTA, CDR2 FQGNSA. Trimming removed 3 bases at V and 4 bases at J, with 12 bases between. This CDR3 is built from 14 residues. CDR3 region: CASSFGQSFYGYTF. The CDR3 bases are TGTGCCAGCAGCTTTGGACAGTCGTTCTATGGCTACACCTTC.

This clonotype has at least ten counts. The rearrangement joins TRBV29-1 to TRBJ2-2, with D unclear. Germline V gene data show CDR1 as SQVTM and CDR2 as ANQGSEA. The ends were cut back, 2 bases at V and 0 bases at J, with 7 bases in the middle. This CDR3 has 14 residues. CDR3 sequence reads: CSVETNANTGELFF. CDR3 nucleotides: TGCAGCGTTGAAACGAACGCGAACACCGGGGAGCTGTTTTTT.

This clonotype was picked up many times. The rearrangement links TRBV27 to TRBJ2-4, with TRBD1 identical over 9 bases. Germline CDR1 and CDR2: MNHEY and SMNVEV (reference sequence). With 4 bases clipped from V and 0 bases from J, the junction kept 13 bases outside the gene matches. The CDR3 runs to 19 residues. CDR3 residues: CASSSRQGERGLAKNIQYF. The CDR3 region has the DNA TGTGCCAGCAGTTCCCGACAGGGGGAGCGGGGACTAGCCAAAAACATTCAGTACTTC.

This clonotype appeared many times. This chain links TRBV14 with TRBJ2-1; TRBD2 matches 10 bases. This CDR3 has 15 amino acids. The germline V gene has CDR1 SGHDN and CDR2 FVKESK. The V and J ends lost 5 bases and 1 base, in that order; junction bases with no gene match: 2. In DNA form, the CDR3 reads TGTGCCAGCAGCTTAGCGGGGGGATCCTACAATGAGCAGTTCTTC. It codes for CASSLAGGSYNEQFF.

This clonotype was seen repeatedly, ten times or more. The chain combines TRBV29-1 with TRBJ1-5; TRBD1 agrees at 9 bases. In germline, CDR1 is SQVTM, CDR2 ANQGSEA. This CDR3 contains 14 residues. Trimming cost V 5 bases and J 6 bases; bases outside gene matches: 8. The CDR3 spells CSVILTGGFQPQHF. The CDR3 DNA reads TGCAGCGTTATTCTCACAGGGGGCTTTCAGCCCCAGCATTTT. Together with reference TRBV29-1 and TRBJ1-5, the CDR3 gives the full variable domain: SAVISQKPSRDICQRGTSLTIQCQVDSQVTMMFWYRQQPGQSLTLIATANQGSEATYESGFVIDKFPISRPNLTFSTLTVSNMSPEDSSIYLCSVILTGGFQPQHFGDGTRLSIL.

This clonotype showed up many times. The genes are TRBV5-1 and TRBJ2-7; no firm D call. This CDR3 has 13 amino acids. From germline, CDR1 is SGHRS and CDR2 YFSETQ. V lost 2 bases and J 6 bases, leaving 12 bases between the germline ends. The CDR3 bases are TGCGCCAGCAGCTTATGGGGATGGGGCGAGCAGTACTTC. It translates to CASSLWGWGEQYF.